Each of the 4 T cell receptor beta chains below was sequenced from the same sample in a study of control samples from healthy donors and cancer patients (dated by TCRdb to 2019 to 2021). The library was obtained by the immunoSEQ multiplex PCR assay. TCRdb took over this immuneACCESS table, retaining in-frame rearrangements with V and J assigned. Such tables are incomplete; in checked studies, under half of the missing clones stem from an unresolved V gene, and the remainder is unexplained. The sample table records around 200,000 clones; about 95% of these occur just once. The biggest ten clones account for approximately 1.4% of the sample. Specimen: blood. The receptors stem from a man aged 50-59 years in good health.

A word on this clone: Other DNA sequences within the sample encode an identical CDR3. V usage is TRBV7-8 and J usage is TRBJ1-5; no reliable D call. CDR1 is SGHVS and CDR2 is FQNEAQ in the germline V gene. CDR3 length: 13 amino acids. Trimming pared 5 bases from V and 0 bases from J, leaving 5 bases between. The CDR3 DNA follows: TGTGCCAGCAGCCCCCATAGCAATCAGCCCCAGCATTTT. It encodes CASSPHSNQPQHF. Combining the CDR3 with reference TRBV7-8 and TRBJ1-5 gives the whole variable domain GAGVSQSPRYKVAKRGQDVALRCDPISGHVSLFWYQQALGQGPEFLTYFQNEAQLDKSGLPSDRFFAERPEGSVSTLKIQRTQQEDSAVYLCASSPHSNQPQHFGDGTRLSIL.

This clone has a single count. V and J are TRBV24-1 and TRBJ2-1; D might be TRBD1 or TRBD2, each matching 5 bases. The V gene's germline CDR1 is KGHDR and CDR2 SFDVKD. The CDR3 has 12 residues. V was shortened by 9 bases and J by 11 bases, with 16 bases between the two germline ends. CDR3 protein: CATRDEGHKQFF. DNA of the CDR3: TGTGCCACCCGGGACGAAGGTCACAAGCAGTTCTTC.

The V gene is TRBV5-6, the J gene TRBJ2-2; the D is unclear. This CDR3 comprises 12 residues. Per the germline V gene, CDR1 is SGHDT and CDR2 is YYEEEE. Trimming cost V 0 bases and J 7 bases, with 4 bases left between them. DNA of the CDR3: TGTGCCAGCAGCTTGGGGCTCGGGGAGCTGTTTTTT. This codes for CASSLGLGELFF.

Here the CDR3 DNA reads TGTGCCAGTAGGGGGGGTCTAACTGAAGCTTTCTTT. It translates to CASRGGLTEAFF. The chain has TRBV19 and TRBJ1-1; D may be TRBD1 (5 bases). Germline CDR1 LNHDA, CDR2 SQIVND (reference sequence). This CDR3 has 12 residues. Trimming left V 6 bases short and J 5 bases short, with 10 bases between.